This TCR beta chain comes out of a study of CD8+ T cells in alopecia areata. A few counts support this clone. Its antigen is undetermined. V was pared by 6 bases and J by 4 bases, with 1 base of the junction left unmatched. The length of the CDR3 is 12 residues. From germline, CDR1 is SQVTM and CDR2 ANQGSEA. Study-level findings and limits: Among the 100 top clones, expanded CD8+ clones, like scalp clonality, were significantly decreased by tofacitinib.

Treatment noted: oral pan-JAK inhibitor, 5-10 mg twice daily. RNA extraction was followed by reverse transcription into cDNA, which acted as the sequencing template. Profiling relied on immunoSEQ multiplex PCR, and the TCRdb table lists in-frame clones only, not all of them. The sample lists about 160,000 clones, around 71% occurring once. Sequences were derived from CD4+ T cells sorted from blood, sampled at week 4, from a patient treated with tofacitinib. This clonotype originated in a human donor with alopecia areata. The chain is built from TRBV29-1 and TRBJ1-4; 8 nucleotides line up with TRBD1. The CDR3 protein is CSVGQVNEKLFF. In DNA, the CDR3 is TGCAGCGTGGGACAGGTTAATGAAAAACTGTTTTTT.